This TCR beta chain was profiled in a study of blood T cell repertoires in COVID-19. Whole-study context: Collection of acute and convalescent COVID-19 samples took place in the United States, Italy and Spain. PBMCs, B-cell-depleted T cells, or T cells were the source of the cDNA or gDNA that made up the material.

Under the authors' procedure: For nucleated cells, counts were estimated from reference gene primer amplification. The repertoire was sequenced with immunoSEQ multiplex PCR; TCRdb's copy has only in-frame clones and lacks some. The D gene and trimming were derived from the DNA, and the V and J assignments and clone size from that table. The data contain about 260,000 clones, 88% of them singletons. This clone has just one count. Germline V lookup: CDR1 LNHDA, CDR2 SQIVND (reference sequence). J lost 0 bases, V lost 6 bases, and 12 bases had no gene match. The CDR3 has 17 amino acids. The V gene is TRBV19, the J gene TRBJ2-3; 7 positions agree with TRBD1. The receptor was isolated from a human donor in a cohort sampled during active COVID-19. The sample consisted of peripheral blood. CDR3 sequence reads: CASRDTGTAASTDTQYF. The CDR3 region has the DNA TGTGCCAGTAGAGATACTGGGACAGCAGCTAGCACAGATACGCAGTATTTT.